A single sample gave rise to the 2 T cell receptor beta chains below, sequenced in a study of T cell responses to AZD1222 COVID-19 vaccine. Method: immunoSEQ multiplex PCR; TCRdb's copy keeps in-frame clones and lacks some. The data show 75,000 to 95,000 clones, roughly nine tenths seen once. Source: peripheral blood, taken 28 days after the second AZD1222 dose. These receptors originate from an adult who received the AZD1222 COVID-19 vaccine.

The rearrangement uses TRBV29-1 and TRBJ2-2, with D perhaps TRBD1 (6 bases). The CDR3 sequence is 14 residues long. Trimming left V 6 bases short and J 2 bases short, with 13 bases between. Per the germline V gene, CDR1 is SQVTM and CDR2 is ANQGSEA. The CDR3 region has the DNA TGCAGCGTCCGCAAGGACAGTAACACCGGGGAGCTGTTTTTT. Translating it yields CSVRKDSNTGELFF.

The rearrangement joins TRBV5-6 to TRBJ1-2, with unresolved D. CDR1 and CDR2 (germline): SGHDT, YYEEEE. The CDR3 is made up of 16 amino acids. V gave up 5 bases and J gave up 0 bases, with 17 bases separating them. This CDR3 is CASRKQNWDTNYGYTF. CDR3 DNA: TGTGCCAGCAGAAAACAAAATTGGGATACTAACTATGGCTACACCTTC.